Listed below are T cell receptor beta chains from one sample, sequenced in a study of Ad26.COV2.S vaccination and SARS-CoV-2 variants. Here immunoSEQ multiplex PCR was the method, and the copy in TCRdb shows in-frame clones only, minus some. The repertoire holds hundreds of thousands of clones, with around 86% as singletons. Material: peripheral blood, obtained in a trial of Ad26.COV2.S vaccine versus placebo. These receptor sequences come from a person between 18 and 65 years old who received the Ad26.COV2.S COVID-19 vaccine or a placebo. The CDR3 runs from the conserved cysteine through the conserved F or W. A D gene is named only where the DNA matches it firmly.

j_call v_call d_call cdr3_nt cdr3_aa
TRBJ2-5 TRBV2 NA TGTGCCAGCAGTGCGGGCCTGAGGGAGACCCAGTACTTC CASSAGLRETQYF
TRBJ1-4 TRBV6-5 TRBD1 TGTGCCAGCAGTTACCCGACAGGGACTAATGAAAAACTGTTTTTT CASSYPTGTNEKLFF
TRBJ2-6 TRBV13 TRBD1 TGTGCCAGCAGCGCCGGGACAGAATCTGGGGCCAACGTCCTGACTTTC CASSAGTESGANVLTF
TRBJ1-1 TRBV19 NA TGTGCCAGTAGTGGGTCAGGGTTTGAAGCTTTCTTT CASSGSGFEAFF
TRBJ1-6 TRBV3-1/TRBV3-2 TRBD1 TGTGCCAGCAGGTTCCGACAGGGTTTCCATTCACCCCTCCACTTT CASRFRQGFHSPLHF
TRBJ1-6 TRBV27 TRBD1 TGTGCCAGCAGGCCCCCGCAGGGGGGCCGGAATTCACCCCTCCACTTT CASRPPQGGRNSPLHF
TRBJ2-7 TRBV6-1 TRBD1 TGTGCCAGCGACCCGGGACAGGGTCCCTACGAGCAGTACTTC CASDPGQGPYEQYF
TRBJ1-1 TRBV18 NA TGTGCCAGCTCACCACGCGCCCCAGGGGAAGGCACTGAAGCTTTCTTT CASSPRAPGEGTEAFF
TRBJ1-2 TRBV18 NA TGTGCCAGCTCACTAGGAGGGGCTCTACCCCATTTTGAAGCTGGCTATGGCTACACCTTC CASSLGGALPHFEAGYGYTF
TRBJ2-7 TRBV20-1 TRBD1 TGCAGTGCTAGTTACAGGGGGATTTACGAGCAGTACTTC CSASYRGIYEQYF
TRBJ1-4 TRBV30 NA TGTGCCTGGAGTGGGGGACACACTGAAAAACTGTTTTTT CAWSGGHTEKLFF
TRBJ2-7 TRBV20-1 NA TGCAGTGCAACCGCCGCCTACGAGCAGTACTTC CSATAAYEQYF
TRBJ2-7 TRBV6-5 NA TGTGCCAGGACGGACAGTTCGTCTTACGAGCAGTACTTC CARTDSSSYEQYF
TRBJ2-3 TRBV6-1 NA TGTGCCAGCAGTGAAAAGAGGGGGGGTGGTACAGATACGCAGTATTTT CASSEKRGGGTDTQYF
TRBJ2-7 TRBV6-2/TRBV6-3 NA TGTGCCAGCAGTTACTCGAGTAGAGGGGAGCAGTACTTC CASSYSSRGEQYF